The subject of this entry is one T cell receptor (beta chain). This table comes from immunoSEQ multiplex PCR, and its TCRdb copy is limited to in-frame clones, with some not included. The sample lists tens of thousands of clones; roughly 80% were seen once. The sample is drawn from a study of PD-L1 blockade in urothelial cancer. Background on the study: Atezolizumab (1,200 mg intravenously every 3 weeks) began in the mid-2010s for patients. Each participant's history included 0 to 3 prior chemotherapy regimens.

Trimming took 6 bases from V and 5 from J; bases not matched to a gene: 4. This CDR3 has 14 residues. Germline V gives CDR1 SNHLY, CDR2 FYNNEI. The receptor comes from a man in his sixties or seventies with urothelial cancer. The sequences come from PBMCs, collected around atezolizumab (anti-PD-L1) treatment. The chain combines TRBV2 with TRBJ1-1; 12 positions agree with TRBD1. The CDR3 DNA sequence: TGTGCCAGCAGCATGGGACAGGGGGCGACTGAAGCTTTCTTT. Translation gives CASSMGQGATEAFF.